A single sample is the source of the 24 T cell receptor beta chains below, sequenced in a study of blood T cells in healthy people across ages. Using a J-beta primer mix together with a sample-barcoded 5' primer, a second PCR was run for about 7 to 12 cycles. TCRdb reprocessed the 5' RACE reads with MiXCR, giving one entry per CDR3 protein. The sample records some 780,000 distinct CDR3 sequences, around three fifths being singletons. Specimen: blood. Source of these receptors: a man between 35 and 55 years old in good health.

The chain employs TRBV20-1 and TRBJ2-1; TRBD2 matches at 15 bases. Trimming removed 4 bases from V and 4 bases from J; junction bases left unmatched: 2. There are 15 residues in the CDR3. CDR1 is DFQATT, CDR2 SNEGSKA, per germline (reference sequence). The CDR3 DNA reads TGCAGTGCTACAGGGACTAGCGGGAGGTACAATGAGCAGTTCTTC. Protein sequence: CSATGTSGRYNEQFF.

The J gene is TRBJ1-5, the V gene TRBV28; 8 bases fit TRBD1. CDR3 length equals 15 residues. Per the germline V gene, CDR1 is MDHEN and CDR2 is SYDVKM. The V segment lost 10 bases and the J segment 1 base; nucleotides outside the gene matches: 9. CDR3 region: CATAADRVSNQPQHF. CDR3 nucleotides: TGTGCCACTGCGGCGGACAGGGTAAGCAATCAGCCCCAGCATTTT.

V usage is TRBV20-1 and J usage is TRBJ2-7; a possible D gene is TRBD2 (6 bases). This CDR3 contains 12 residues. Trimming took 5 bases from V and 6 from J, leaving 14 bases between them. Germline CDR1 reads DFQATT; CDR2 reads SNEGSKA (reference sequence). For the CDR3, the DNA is TGCAGTGCTCAACCGGGACTCTCCGAGCAGTACTTC. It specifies CSAQPGLSEQYF.

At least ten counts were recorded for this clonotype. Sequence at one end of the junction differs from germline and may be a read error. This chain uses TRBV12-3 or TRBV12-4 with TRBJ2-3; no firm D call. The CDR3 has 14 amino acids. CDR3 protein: CASSLAGSTDTQYF. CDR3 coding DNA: TGTGCCAGCAGCTTAGCCGGCAGCACAGATACGCAGTATTTT.

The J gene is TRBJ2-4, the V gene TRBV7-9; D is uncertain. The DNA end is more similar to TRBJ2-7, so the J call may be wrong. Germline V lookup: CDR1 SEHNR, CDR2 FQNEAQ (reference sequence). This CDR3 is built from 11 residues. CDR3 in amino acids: CASRGSVEQYF. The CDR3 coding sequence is TGTGCCAGCCGCGGAAGTGTCGAGCAGTACTTC.

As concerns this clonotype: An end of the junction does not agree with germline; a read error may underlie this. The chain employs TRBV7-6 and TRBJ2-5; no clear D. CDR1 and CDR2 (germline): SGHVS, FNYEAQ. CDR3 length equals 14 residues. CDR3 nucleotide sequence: TGTGCCAGCAACTTACGTCAGTTAGAGGAGACCCAGTACTTC. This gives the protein CASNLRQLEETQYF. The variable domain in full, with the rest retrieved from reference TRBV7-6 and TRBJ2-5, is GAGVSQSPRYKVTKRGQDVALRCDPISGHVSLYWYRQALGQGPEFLTYFNYEAQQDKSGLPNDRFSAERPEGSISTLTIQRTEQRDSAMYRCASNLRQLEETQYFGPGTRLLVL.

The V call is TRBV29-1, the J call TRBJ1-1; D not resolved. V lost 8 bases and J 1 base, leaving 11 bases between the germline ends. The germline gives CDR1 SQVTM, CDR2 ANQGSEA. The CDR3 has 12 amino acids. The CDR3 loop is CSPVRENTEAFF. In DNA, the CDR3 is TGCAGCCCAGTCCGGGAGAACACTGAAGCTTTCTTT.

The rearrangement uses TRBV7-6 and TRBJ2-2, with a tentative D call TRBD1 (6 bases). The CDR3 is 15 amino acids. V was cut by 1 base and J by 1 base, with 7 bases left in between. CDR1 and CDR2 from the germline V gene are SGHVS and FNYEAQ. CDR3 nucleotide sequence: TGTGCCAGCAGCTTAGTGACAGGGAACACCGGGGAGCTGTTTTTT. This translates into CASSLVTGNTGELFF.

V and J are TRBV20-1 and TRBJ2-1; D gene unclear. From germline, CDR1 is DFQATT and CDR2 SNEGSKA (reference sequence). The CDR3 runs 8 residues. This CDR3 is CSLSEQFF. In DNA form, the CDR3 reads TGCTCCTTATCGGAGCAGTTCTTC.

The CDR3 region is CASSLTPRDRIQYF. In nucleotides, the CDR3 is TGTGCCAGCAGCTTAACCCCCCGGGATCGCATTCAGTACTTC. The rearrangement uses TRBV7-3 and TRBJ2-4, with a weak D call TRBD2 (5 bases). Germline CDR1 reads SGHTA; CDR2 reads FQGTGA. The CDR3 runs 14 residues. V lost 0 bases to trimming and J lost 9 bases, with 12 bases between them.

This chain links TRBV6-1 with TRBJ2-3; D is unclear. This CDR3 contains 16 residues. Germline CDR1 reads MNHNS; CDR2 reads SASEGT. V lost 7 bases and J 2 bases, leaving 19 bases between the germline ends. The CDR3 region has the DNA TGTGCCAGCACCGGGCCGGCGGCGTCGTTCACAGATACGCAGTATTTT. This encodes CASTGPAASFTDTQYF.

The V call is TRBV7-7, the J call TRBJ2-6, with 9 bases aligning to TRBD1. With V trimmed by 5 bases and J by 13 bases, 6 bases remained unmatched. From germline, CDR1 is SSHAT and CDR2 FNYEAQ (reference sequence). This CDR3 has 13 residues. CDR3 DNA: TGTGCCAGCAGCCGGGACAGGGTTTCGGTCCTGACTTTC. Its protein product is CASSRDRVSVLTF. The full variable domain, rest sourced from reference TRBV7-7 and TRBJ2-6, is GAGVSQSPRYKVTKRGQDVTLRCDPISSHATLYWYQQALGQGPEFLTYFNYEAQPDKSGLPSDRFSAERPEGSISTLTIQRTEQRDSAMYRCASSRDRVSVLTFGAGSRLTVL.

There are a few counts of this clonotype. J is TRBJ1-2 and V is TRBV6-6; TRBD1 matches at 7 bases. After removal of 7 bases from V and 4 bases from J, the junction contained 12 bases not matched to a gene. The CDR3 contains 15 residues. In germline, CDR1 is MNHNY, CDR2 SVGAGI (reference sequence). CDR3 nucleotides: TGTGCCAGCACTTCCCCAGGGGACAGCCGCTATGGCTACACCTTC. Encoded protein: CASTSPGDSRYGYTF.

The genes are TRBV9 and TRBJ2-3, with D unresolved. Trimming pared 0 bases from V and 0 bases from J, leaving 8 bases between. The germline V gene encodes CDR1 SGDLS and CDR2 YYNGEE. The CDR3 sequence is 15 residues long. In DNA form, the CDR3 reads TGTGCCAGCAGCGTAGATAGACCTAGCACAGATACGCAGTATTTT. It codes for CASSVDRPSTDTQYF.

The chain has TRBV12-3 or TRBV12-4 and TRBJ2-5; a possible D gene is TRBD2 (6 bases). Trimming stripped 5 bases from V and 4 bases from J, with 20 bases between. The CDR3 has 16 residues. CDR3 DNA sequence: TGTGCCAGCAGTACCCCGTGGACGGGAGTTCTAGAGACCCAGTACTTC. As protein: CASSTPWTGVLETQYF.

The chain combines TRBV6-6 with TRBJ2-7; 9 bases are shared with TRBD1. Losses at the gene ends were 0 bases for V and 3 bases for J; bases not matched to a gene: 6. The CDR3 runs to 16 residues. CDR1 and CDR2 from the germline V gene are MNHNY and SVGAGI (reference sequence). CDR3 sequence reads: CASSYSAGTGSYEQYF. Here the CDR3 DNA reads TGTGCCAGCAGTTACTCCGCCGGGACAGGGAGCTACGAGCAGTACTTC.

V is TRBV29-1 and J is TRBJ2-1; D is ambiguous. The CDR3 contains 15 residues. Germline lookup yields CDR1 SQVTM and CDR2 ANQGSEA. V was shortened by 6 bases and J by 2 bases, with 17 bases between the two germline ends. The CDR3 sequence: CSVDSVSLAYNEQFF. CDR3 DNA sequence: TGCAGCGTAGACTCGGTTTCACTTGCCTACAATGAGCAGTTCTTC.

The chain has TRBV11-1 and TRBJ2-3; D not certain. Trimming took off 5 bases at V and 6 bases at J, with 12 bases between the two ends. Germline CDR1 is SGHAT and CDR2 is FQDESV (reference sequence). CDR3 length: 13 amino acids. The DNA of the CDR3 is TGTGCCAGCAGCGGGATGAAGGCGGATACGCAGTATTTT. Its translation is CASSGMKADTQYF.

CDR3 region: CASSLKLAGGYNEQFF. CDR3 bases: TGCGCCAGCAGCTTAAAACTAGCGGGAGGCTACAATGAGCAGTTCTTC. The chain employs TRBV5-1 and TRBJ2-1; 12 nucleotides align to TRBD2. Germline V gene data show CDR1 as SGHRS and CDR2 as YFSETQ. Germline trimming cut 2 bases from V and 3 bases from J; bases unmatched to any gene: 3. This CDR3 contains 16 residues.

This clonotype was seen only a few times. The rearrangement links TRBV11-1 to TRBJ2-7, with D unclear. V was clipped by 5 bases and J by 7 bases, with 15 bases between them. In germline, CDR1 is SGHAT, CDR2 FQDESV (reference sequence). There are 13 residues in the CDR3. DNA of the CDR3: TGTGCCAGCAGCCCCCGTTTCGCTGGAGAGCAGTACTTC. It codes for CASSPRFAGEQYF.

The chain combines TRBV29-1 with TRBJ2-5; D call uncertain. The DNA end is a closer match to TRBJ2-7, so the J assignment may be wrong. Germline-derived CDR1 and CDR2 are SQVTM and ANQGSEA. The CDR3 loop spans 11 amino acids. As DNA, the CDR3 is TGCAGCGTTTCAACCGTGGACGAGCAGTACTTC. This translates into CSVSTVDEQYF.

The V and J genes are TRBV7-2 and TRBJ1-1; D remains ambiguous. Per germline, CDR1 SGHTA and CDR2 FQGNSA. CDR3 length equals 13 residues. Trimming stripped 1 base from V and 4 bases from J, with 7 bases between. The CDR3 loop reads CASSLVTPTEAFF. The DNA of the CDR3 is TGTGCCAGCAGCTTAGTGACGCCCACTGAAGCTTTCTTT.

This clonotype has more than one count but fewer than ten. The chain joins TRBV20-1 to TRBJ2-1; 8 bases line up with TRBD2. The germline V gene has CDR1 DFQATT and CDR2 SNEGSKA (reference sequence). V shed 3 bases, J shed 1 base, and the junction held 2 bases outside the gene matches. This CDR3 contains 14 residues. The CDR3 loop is CSARASGSYNEQFF. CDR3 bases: TGCAGTGCTAGGGCTAGCGGGTCCTACAATGAGCAGTTCTTC.

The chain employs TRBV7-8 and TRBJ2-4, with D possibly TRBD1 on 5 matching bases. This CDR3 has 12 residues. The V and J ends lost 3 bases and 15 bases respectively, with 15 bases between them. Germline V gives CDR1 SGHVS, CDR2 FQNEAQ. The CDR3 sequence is CASSFLEGVLYF. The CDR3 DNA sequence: TGTGCCAGCAGCTTTCTAGAAGGGGTTCTGTACTTC.